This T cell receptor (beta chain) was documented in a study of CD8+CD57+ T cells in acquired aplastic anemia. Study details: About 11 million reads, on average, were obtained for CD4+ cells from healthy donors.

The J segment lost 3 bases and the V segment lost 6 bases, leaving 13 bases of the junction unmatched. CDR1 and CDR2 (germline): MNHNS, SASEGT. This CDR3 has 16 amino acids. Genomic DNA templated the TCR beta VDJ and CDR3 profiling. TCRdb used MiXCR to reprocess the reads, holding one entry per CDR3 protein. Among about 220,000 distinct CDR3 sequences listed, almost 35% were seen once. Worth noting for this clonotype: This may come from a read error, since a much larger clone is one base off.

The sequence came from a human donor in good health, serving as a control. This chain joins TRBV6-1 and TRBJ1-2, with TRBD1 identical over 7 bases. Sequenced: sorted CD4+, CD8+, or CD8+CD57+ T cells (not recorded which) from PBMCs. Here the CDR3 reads CASSTAVGQAYYGYTF. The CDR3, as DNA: TGTGCCAGCAGCACCGCCGTCGGACAGGCGTACTATGGCTACACCTTC.